This passage covers 2 T cell receptor beta chains from one sample sequenced in a study of T cell repertoires in cytomegalovirus infection. TCRdb redid the calling of the reads with MiXCR, one entry per CDR3 protein. The sample lists approximately 500,000 distinct CDR3 sequences, 10% to 12% occurring once. Specimen: PBMCs. These receptor sequences come from a human donor in good health (CMV status not recorded). Some clones in this sample may be carry-over from other donors' samples.

This clonotype has a handful of counts. The CDR3: CSARPTGGVGNEQFF. CDR3 bases: TGCAGCGCCCGGCCCACAGGGGGGGTGGGCAATGAGCAGTTCTTC. The rearrangement joins TRBV29-1 to TRBJ2-1, with D tentatively TRBD1 (8 bases). Germline V gene sequence: CDR1 SQVTM, CDR2 ANQGSEA. This CDR3 is built from 15 residues. The ends were cut back, 7 bases at V and 6 bases at J, with 22 bases in the middle.

The sample holds many counts of this clonotype. The rearrangement joins TRBV5-1 to TRBJ2-7; D possibly corresponds to TRBD2 (5 bases). CDR3 length: 16 amino acids. Between the trimmed V and J ends, which lost 4 bases and 1 base, there was a span of 18 bases. The germline V gene has CDR1 SGHRS and CDR2 YFSETQ. CDR3 amino acids: CASSPDLAAGSYEQYF. The CDR3 nucleotides read TGCGCCAGCAGCCCCGACTTGGCGGCGGGTTCCTACGAGCAGTACTTC.